Reported below is one T cell receptor (beta chain). The antigen it binds to is not known. The input lacks base qualities; no much larger clone sits a single base away. Library preparation employed the immunoSEQ multiplex PCR assay. High-throughput TCR-beta CDR3 sequencing of genomic DNA from most patients was performed by Adaptive Biotechnologies. From the authors' description of their analysis: Adaptive's ImmunoSEQ software supplied the TCR sequencing data for more than 15 patients, while MiXCR and VDJtools were used to process a few other patients. CDR3 nucleotide sequences shared between donor and recipient were removed because their origin could not be assigned. To be classed as alloreactive, a clone needed at least 2-fold expansion over unstimulated cells and a minimum CFSE-low frequency of 0.002% (template counts) or 0.001% (read counts). A clone was considered mappable if detected in the sequenced pre-transplant spleen, lymph node, or MLR CFSE-low populations of the donor or recipient. Cumulative frequency of alloreactive clones was calculated as a percentage of all sequences weighted by copy number. TCRdb's version of the immuneACCESS table is confined to in-frame rearrangements and falls short of the full clone set. An unresolved V gene accounts for under half of the shortfall where checked; the remainder is of unknown origin. V and J calls and clone size come straight from that table; D and trimming were deduced from the DNA. This sample has 16,000 or so clones in its table, and about 80% of those were observed once. Roughly 3.8% of the sample rests with the top ten.

V lost 3 bases and J lost 0 bases; the stretch between them is 12 bases long. According to the germline V gene, CDR1 reads KGHSH and CDR2 reads LQKENI. The CDR3 covers 15 residues, taking in both the cysteine and the phenylalanine. This entry keeps only the CDR3 DNA: 45 bases, framed from base 1. To isolate intraepithelial and lamina propria lymphocytes from graft specimens, dithiothreitol, EDTA incubations and collagenase D digestion were used. Bulk TCR-beta sequencing was performed on serial intestinal graft biopsy specimens collected as late as 600 days after transplant. This specimen comes from a study of graft-versus-host responses after intestinal transplantation (dated by TCRdb to the early 2020s). At the level of the whole study: Multivisceral, liver-intestinal, or isolated intestinal transplants were received by the recipients. Anti-thymocyte globulin induction was given to all recipients, followed by maintenance tacrolimus and steroids for approximately 3 years. After intestinal transplantation, graft-versus-host and host-versus-graft alloreactive T cell clones in the graft, circulation and bone marrow were tracked using bulk TCR-beta CDR3 sequencing. To identify alloreactive clones, pre-transplant mixed lymphocyte reaction products were sequenced and compared with unstimulated pre-transplant donor and recipient T cells. A cohort of fewer than 25 intestinal transplant recipients, including one retransplant, was enrolled, and a few patients lacking pretransplant specimens were excluded. Donor T cell macrochimerism was defined as a peak of at least 4% donor T cells among recipient peripheral blood mononuclear cells. Rather than being sequenced by the commercial service, samples from three later patients were sequenced in-house on an Illumina MiSeq and processed with MiXCR.

Overall study outcomes, separate from this receptor: The relatively low number and heterogeneity of intestinal transplant patients limited the conclusions. GvH clones were detected in recipient bone marrow, and some of these GvH clones were observed earlier in ileal mucosa or blood, consistent with an intestinal mucosal origin. Early after transplant, declines in HvG clones were associated with peak levels of circulating GvH clones. High GvH to HvG T cell clonal ratios were observed in the allografts of patients with donor T cell macrochimerism.

This receptor was obtained from a human patient who received an intestinal transplant, so some T cells may come from the graft donor. The rearrangement combines TRBV18 with TRBJ2-7; the D gene is possibly TRBD1, with 7 bases matching. Sequencing was performed on ileum tissue, taken 584 days after intestinal transplantation. CDR3 loop: CASSPQGGSSYEQYF. The nucleotide sequence reads as follows: TGTGCCAGCTCACCCCAGGGGGGTAGCTCCTACGAGCAGTACTTC.